The 15 T cell receptor beta chains in this list originate from one sample, sequenced in a study of blood T cell repertoires in COVID-19. Assay: immunoSEQ multiplex PCR; the TCRdb copy retains only in-frame clones and omits some. The sample lists about 110,000 clones, about four fifths seen once, with more than 13% in the top ten. The sequencing sample was made of peripheral blood. Source of these receptors: a woman aged 55-69 years with acute or convalescent COVID-19.

This chain joins TRBV7-8 and TRBJ1-1; D perhaps matches TRBD1 (6 bases). The CDR3 has 16 residues. V was cut by 6 bases and J by 0 bases, with 17 bases left in between. In germline, CDR1 is SGHVS, CDR2 FQNEAQ. The CDR3, as DNA: TGTGCCAGCAGTTCTAAACAGGGAGTAGTGAACACTGAAGCTTTCTTT. As protein: CASSSKQGVVNTEAFF.

This chain connects TRBV11-3 to TRBJ2-5, with a possible D match to TRBD2 (6 bases). The CDR3 extends over 15 amino acids. Looked up from germline, CDR1 is SGHNT and CDR2 is YENEEA. Trimming shortened V by 4 bases and J by 5 bases, and 17 bases separated the two germline ends. CDR3: CASSSDTTRGETQYF. CDR3 in DNA: TGTGCCAGCAGCTCTGACACGACTCGGGGGGAGACCCAGTACTTC.

This chain links TRBV5-6 with TRBJ1-4; 7 bases line up with TRBD1. CDR1 and CDR2 (germline): SGHDT, YYEEEE. J gave up 8 bases and V 4 bases, and 11 bases lay outside the gene matches. There are 15 residues in the CDR3. Here the CDR3 DNA reads TGTGCCAGCAGCCTTTTACAGGGGATTGGGGAAAAACTGTTTTTT. Translated: CASSLLQGIGEKLFF. Full variable domain (outside the CDR3, taken from reference TRBV5-6 and TRBJ1-4): DAGVTQSPTHLIKTRGQQVTLRCSPKSGHDTVSWYQQALGQGPQFIFQYYEEEERQRGNFPDRFSGHQFPNYSSELNVNALLLGDSALYLCASSLLQGIGEKLFFGSGTQLSVL.

This clone was observed a few times. The V call is TRBV15, the J call TRBJ1-5; tentatively, D is TRBD1 (6 bases). From germline, CDR1 is LNHNV and CDR2 YYDKDF (reference sequence). The CDR3 runs to 14 residues. V gave up 3 bases and J gave up 7 bases, with 13 bases separating them. CDR3 nucleotide sequence: TGTGCCACCAGCAGCCCGCTACAGGGACAGCCCCAGCATTTT. This gives the protein CATSSPLQGQPQHF.

The V call is TRBV21-1, the J call TRBJ2-1; TRBD2, the table's D call, was not compared with the DNA. TRBV21-1 is designated a pseudogene. The CDR3 is 17 residues long. The DNA of the CDR3 is TGTGCCAGCAGCAAGTTTCGGGGGACTAGCTCCTACAATGAGCAGTTCTTC. Its protein is CASSKFRGTSSYNEQFF.

This chain joins TRBV5-4 and TRBJ2-2, with TRBD2 identical over 7 bases. Germline loops: CDR1 SGHNT, CDR2 YYREEE (reference sequence). V dropped 4 bases and J dropped 0; count of bases not matched to a gene: 6. This CDR3 region has 16 residues. CDR3 in DNA: TGTGCCAGCAGCCACGGGGGGACCGCGAACACCGGGGAGCTGTTTTTT. Translated: CASSHGGTANTGELFF.

The chain recombines TRBV9 with TRBJ2-5, with D possibly matching TRBD1 (8 bases). V dropped 4 bases and J dropped 5 bases, with 18 bases sitting between them. This CDR3 has 15 residues. Germline CDR1 is SGDLS and CDR2 is YYNGEE. CDR3 region: CASSPWTGRGETQYF. The CDR3 bases are TGTGCCAGCAGCCCATGGACAGGGAGGGGGGAGACCCAGTACTTC.

The chain is built from TRBV15 and TRBJ2-2, with a weak D call TRBD1 (6 bases). Trimming cost V 2 bases and J 1 base, with 14 bases left between them. This CDR3 is 17 amino acids long. Germline loops: CDR1 LNHNV, CDR2 YYDKDF (reference sequence). DNA of the CDR3: TGTGCCACCAGCAGACAAGCGGACAGTCTGAACACCGGGGAGCTGTTTTTT. Protein sequence: CATSRQADSLNTGELFF. The full variable domain, completed using reference TRBV15 and TRBJ2-2, is DAMVIQNPRYQVTQFGKPVTLSCSQTLNHNVMYWYQQKSSQAPKLLFHYYDKDFNNEADTPDNFQSRRPNTSFCFLDIRSPGLGDTAMYLCATSRQADSLNTGELFFGEGSRLTVL.

This chain connects TRBV28 to TRBJ1-4, with D possibly matching TRBD1 (5 bases). The CDR3 length is 14 residues. Per germline, CDR1 MDHEN and CDR2 SYDVKM. The ends were cut back, 6 bases at V and 5 bases at J, with 13 bases in the middle. CDR3 in amino acids: CASRQRQTNEKLFF. The DNA of the CDR3 is TGTGCCAGCAGACAACGACAGACAAATGAAAAACTGTTTTTT.

The chain combines TRBV6-1 with TRBJ1-5; 9 nucleotides agree with TRBD1. The germline V gene encodes CDR1 MNHNS and CDR2 SASEGT. The CDR3 runs to 16 residues. J lost 4 bases, V lost 2 bases, and 6 bases had no gene match. The DNA of the CDR3 is TGTGCCAGCAGTGAATTGGGGACAGGGTGGAATCAGCCCCAGCATTTT. Translating gives CASSELGTGWNQPQHF.

V and J are TRBV11-2 and TRBJ1-3, with 7 bases lining up with TRBD1. Trimming removed 3 bases from V and 0 bases from J; junction bases left unmatched: 2. This CDR3 comprises 15 residues. Per the germline V gene, CDR1 is SGHAT and CDR2 is FQNNGV. CDR3 region: CASSFAGGSGNTIYF. DNA of the CDR3: TGTGCCAGCAGCTTCGCAGGGGGCTCTGGAAACACCATATATTTT.

This clone was counted a few times. V and J are TRBV5-5 and TRBJ2-5, with D possibly being TRBD1 (6 bases). V lost 3 bases and J 0 bases, leaving 9 bases between the germline ends. The CDR3 totals 14 residues. The germline V gene has CDR1 SGHKS and CDR2 YYEKEE (reference sequence). The CDR3 sequence is CASSSGQHQETQYF. DNA of the CDR3: TGTGCCAGCAGCTCAGGACAGCACCAAGAGACCCAGTACTTC. The whole variable domain, remainder taken from reference TRBV5-5 and TRBJ2-5, is DAGVTQSPTHLIKTRGQQVTLRCSPISGHKSVSWYQQVLGQGPQFIFQYYEKEERGRGNFPDRFSARQFPNYSSELNVNALLLGDSALYLCASSSGQHQETQYFGPGTRLLVL.

V usage is TRBV19 and J usage is TRBJ1-2; no clear D gene. The CDR3 has 12 residues. V lost 7 bases and J lost 1, with 7 bases in between. Germline-derived CDR1 and CDR2 are LNHDA and SQIVND (reference sequence). The CDR3 DNA is TGTGCCAGTACCTACCTTAACTATGGCTACACCTTC. It encodes CASTYLNYGYTF.

The rearrangement uses TRBV19 and TRBJ2-1, with TRBD1 as a possible D gene (6 bases). The V end was cut by 6 bases, the J end by 6 bases, with 24 bases between. This CDR3 region has 17 residues. Germline V gives CDR1 LNHDA, CDR2 SQIVND (reference sequence). CDR3 in DNA: TGTGCCAGTAGACCTACCAGTGCTCAGGGGACGGGCAATGAGCAGTTCTTC. It encodes CASRPTSAQGTGNEQFF.

This clone was observed a single time. The gene calls are TRBV28 and TRBJ1-1; 9 bases are a match to TRBD1. Germline-derived CDR1 and CDR2 are MDHEN and SYDVKM. With 7 bases clipped from V and 7 bases from J, the junction kept 10 bases outside the gene matches. This CDR3 comprises 14 residues. CDR3 in amino acids: CASIRDRAGSEAFF. DNA for the CDR3: TGTGCCAGCATCCGGGACAGGGCGGGAAGTGAAGCTTTCTTT.